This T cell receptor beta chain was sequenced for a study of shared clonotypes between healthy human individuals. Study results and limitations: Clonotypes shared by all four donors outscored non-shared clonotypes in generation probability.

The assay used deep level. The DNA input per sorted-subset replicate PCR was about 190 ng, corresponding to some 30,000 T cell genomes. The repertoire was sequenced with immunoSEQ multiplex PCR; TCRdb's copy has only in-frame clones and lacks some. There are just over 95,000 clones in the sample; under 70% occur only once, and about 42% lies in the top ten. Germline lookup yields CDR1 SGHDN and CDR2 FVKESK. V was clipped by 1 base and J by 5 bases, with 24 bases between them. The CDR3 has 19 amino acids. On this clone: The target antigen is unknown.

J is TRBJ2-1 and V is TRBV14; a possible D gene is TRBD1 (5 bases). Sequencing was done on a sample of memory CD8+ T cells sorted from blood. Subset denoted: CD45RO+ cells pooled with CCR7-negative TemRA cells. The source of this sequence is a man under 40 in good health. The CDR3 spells CASSQGGLRGLRSDNEQFF. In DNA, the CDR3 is TGTGCCAGCAGCCAAGGGGGTCTAAGGGGTTTAAGGTCAGACAATGAGCAGTTCTTC.